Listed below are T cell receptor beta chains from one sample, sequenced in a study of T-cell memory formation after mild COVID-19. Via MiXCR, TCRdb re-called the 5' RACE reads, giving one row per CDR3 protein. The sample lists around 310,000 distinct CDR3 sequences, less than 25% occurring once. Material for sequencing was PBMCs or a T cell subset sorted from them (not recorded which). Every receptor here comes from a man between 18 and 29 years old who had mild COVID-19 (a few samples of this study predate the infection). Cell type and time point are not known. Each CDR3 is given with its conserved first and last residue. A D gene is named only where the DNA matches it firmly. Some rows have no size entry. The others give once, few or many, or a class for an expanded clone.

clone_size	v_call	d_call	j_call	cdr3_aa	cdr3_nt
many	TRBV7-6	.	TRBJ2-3	CASSLGASQDTQYF	TGTGCCAGCAGCTTAGGGGCTAGTCAAGATACGCAGTATTTT
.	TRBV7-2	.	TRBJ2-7	CASSPGAGQRFYEQYF	TGTGCCAGCAGTCCAGGGGCGGGACAGAGATTCTACGAGCAGTACTTC
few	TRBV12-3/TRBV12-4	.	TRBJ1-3	CASRGGHLSGNTIYF	TGTGCCAGCAGGGGGGGACACCTCTCTGGAAACACCATATATTTT
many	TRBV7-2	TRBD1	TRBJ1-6	CASSSQGPNSPLHF	TGTGCCAGCAGCTCACAGGGGCCCAATTCACCCCTCCACTTT
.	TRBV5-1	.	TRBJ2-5	CASSLEPGPQETQYF	TGCGCCAGCAGCTTGGAACCCGGACCCCAAGAGACCCAGTACTTC
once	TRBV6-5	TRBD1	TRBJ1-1	CASSYSTGETNTEAFF	TGTGCCAGCAGTTACTCTACAGGGGAGACGAACACTGAAGCTTTCTTT
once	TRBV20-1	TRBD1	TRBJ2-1	CSASTGTGGLNHNEQFF	TGCAGTGCTAGTACGGGGACAGGGGGCTTAAATCACAATGAGCAGTTCTTC
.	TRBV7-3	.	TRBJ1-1	CASSRKGADTEAFF	TGTGCCAGCAGCCGAAAAGGGGCTGACACTGAAGCTTTCTTT
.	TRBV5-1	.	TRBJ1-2	CASSLRQPPNYGYTF	TGCGCCAGCAGCTTGAGGCAGCCGCCTAACTATGGCTACACCTTC
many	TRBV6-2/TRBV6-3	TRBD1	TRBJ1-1	CASSYPLLTGQGWNTEAFF	TGTGCCAGCAGTTACCCCCTCTTGACAGGGCAGGGTTGGAACACTGAAGCTTTCTTT
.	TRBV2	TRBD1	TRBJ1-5	CATRAQGDQPQHF	TGTGCCACCCGGGCGCAGGGGGATCAGCCCCAGCATTTT
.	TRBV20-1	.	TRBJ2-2	CSASKGGTGELFF	TGCAGTGCTAGTAAGGGAGGAACCGGGGAGCTGTTTTTT
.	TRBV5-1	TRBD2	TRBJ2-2	CASSLLSSGTGELFF	TGCGCCAGCAGCTTGCTCTCTAGCGGGACCGGGGAGCTGTTTTTT
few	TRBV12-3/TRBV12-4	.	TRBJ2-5	CASRRTEEETQYF	TGTGCCAGCAGACGGACAGAAGAAGAGACCCAGTACTTC
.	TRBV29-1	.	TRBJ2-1	CSAERHNEQFF	TGCAGCGCCGAAAGGCACAATGAGCAGTTCTTC
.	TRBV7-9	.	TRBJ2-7	CASSSNREQYF	TGTGCCAGCAGCTCAAACCGCGAGCAGTACTTC
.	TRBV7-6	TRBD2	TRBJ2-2	CASRTSGTGELFF	TGTGCCAGCAGGACTAGCGGCACCGGGGAGCTGTTTTTT
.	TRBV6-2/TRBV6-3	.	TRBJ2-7	CASSHSRALSEQYF	TGTGCCAGCAGTCACTCGCGGGCCCTGTCCGAGCAGTACTTC
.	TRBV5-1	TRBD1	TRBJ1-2	CASSPAGVTGDYGYTF	TGCGCCAGCAGCCCCGCGGGGGTAACAGGGGACTATGGCTACACCTTC
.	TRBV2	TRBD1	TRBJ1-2	CASLNSLGTAATF	TGTGCCAGCCTAAATAGTCTGGGGACAGCAGCCACCTTC
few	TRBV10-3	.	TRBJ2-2	CAISAGAGELFF	TGTGCCATCAGTGCAGGGGCCGGGGAGCTGTTTTTT
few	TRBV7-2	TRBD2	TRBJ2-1	CASSLPLAGGLDEQFF	TGTGCCAGCAGCTTGCCCCTAGCGGGGGGGCTCGATGAGCAGTTCTTC
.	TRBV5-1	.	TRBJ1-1	CASSFRVPGSEAFF	TGCGCCAGCAGCTTCAGGGTCCCGGGTTCTGAAGCTTTCTTT
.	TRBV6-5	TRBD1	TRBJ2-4	CASTGQGLTKNIQYF	TGTGCCAGCACCGGACAGGGTCTCACCAAAAACATTCAGTACTTC
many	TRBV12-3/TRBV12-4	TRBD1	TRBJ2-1	CASSLGAGGYEQFF	TGTGCCAGCAGTTTAGGGGCAGGGGGCTATGAGCAGTTCTTC
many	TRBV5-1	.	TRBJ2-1	CASSLGGAYNEQFF	TGCGCCAGCAGCTTGGGCGGGGCCTACAATGAGCAGTTCTTC
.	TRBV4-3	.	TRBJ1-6	CASSQGSRRSSYNSPLHF	TGCGCCAGCAGCCAAGGGTCGCGTAGGAGCTCCTATAATTCACCCCTCCACTTT
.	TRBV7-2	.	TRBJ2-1	CASSPPGIRPGNEQFF	TGTGCCAGCAGCCCCCCGGGGATACGGCCGGGGAATGAGCAGTTCTTC
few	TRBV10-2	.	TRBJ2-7	CASVGDSYEQYF	TGCGCCAGCGTGGGTGACTCCTACGAGCAGTACTTC
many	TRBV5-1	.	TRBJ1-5	CASSLSGTQPQHF	TGCGCCAGCAGCTTATCGGGAACTCAGCCCCAGCATTTT
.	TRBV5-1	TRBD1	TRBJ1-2	CASSRQGDGYTF	TGCGCCAGCAGTAGACAGGGAGATGGCTACACCTTC
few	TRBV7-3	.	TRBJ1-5	CASSLTYNQPQHF	TGTGCCAGCAGCTTAACGTACAATCAGCCCCAGCATTTT
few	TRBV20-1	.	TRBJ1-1	CSARDGRVLGTEAFF	TGCAGTGCTAGAGATGGGAGGGTTCTGGGCACTGAAGCTTTCTTT
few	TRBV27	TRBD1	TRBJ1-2	CASSLGTGFGYTF	TGTGCCAGCAGTCTAGGGACAGGGTTTGGCTACACCTTC
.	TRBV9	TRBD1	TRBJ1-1	CASSSRDRATEAFF	TGTGCCAGCAGCTCCCGGGACAGGGCCACTGAAGCTTTCTTT
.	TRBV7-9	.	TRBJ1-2	CASSGFYYGYTF	TGTGCCAGCAGCGGGTTCTACTATGGCTACACCTTC
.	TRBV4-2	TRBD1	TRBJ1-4	CASSPRTGENEKLFF	TGTGCCAGCAGCCCTCGGACAGGGGAGAATGAAAAACTGTTTTTT
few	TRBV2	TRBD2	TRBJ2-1	CASTVDSGANNEQFF	TGTGCCAGCACGGTCGATAGCGGGGCAAACAATGAGCAGTTCTTC
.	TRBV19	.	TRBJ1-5	CASSMPQTEYSNQPQHF	TGTGCCAGTAGTATGCCCCAGACAGAGTATAGCAATCAGCCCCAGCATTTT
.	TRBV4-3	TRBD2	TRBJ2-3	CASSQLAGESTDTQYF	TGCGCCAGCAGCCAACTAGCGGGGGAGAGCACAGATACGCAGTATTTT
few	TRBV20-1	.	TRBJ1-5	CSASSLDIDQPQHF	TGCAGTGCATCTTCATTAGACATAGATCAGCCCCAGCATTTT
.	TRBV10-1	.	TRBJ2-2	CASSERQGTGELFF	TGCGCCAGCAGTGAGAGGCAGGGGACCGGGGAGCTGTTTTTT
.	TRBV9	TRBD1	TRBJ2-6	CASSPVGDRISGANVLTF	TGTGCCAGCAGCCCGGTAGGGGACAGGATCTCTGGGGCCAACGTCCTGACTTTC
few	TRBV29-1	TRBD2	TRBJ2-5	CSVPTSGVRQETQYF	TGCAGCGTCCCGACTAGCGGGGTCCGCCAAGAGACCCAGTACTTC
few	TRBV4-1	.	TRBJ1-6	CASSRGETQLTLHF	TGCGCCAGCAGCCGTGGAGAAACCCAGTTGACCCTCCACTTT
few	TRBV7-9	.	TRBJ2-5	CASSAGGGPVETQYF	TGTGCCAGCAGCGCAGGGGGAGGTCCGGTGGAGACCCAGTACTTC
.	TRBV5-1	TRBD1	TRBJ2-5	CASSPPQGAGETQYF	TGCGCCAGCAGCCCGCCACAGGGGGCGGGAGAGACCCAGTACTTC
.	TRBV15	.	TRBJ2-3	CATSRDVGGDYTDTQYF	TGTGCCACCAGCAGAGATGTGGGAGGTGACTACACAGATACGCAGTATTTT
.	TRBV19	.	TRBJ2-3	CASSMGFTTDTQYF	TGTGCCAGTAGTATGGGGTTCACCACAGATACGCAGTATTTT
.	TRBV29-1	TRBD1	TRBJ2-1	CSVVGQGRSYNEQFF	TGCAGCGTTGTAGGACAGGGAAGATCCTACAATGAGCAGTTCTTC
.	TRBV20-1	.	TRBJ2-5	CSAGEVRRETQYF	TGCAGTGCAGGGGAGGTTCGGCGGGAGACCCAGTACTTC
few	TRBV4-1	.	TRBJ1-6	CASSPRSVDSPLHF	TGCGCCAGCAGCCCAAGATCAGTGGATTCACCCCTCCACTTT
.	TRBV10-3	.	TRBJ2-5	CAISIRGLQETQYF	TGTGCCATTTCCATCAGGGGACTGCAAGAGACCCAGTACTTC
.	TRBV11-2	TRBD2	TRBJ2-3	CASSLERGGPTDTQYF	TGTGCCAGCAGCTTAGAACGGGGGGGGCCGACAGATACGCAGTATTTT
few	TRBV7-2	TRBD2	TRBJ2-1	CASSPGLGAYNEQFF	TGTGCCAGCAGCCCCGGACTAGGGGCCTACAATGAGCAGTTCTTC